A selection of T cell receptor beta chains follows, all from one sample in a study of OX40 agonist ivuxolimab in advanced cancers. Generated by immunoSEQ multiplex PCR, the TCRdb table keeps only in-frame clones and is missing some. The table includes tens of thousands of clones, approximately 83% detected once. This material consisted of CD4+ or CD8+ T cells sorted from blood, taken in a trial of the OX40 agonist ivuxolimab. These receptors were obtained from an adult with an advanced solid tumor such as melanoma, head and neck, liver or kidney cancer. CDR3s include the opening cysteine and the closing phenylalanine or tryptophan. The D gene is left open where the match is weak. Expanded clones get a size class; other rows say once, few or many, or leave the size out.

V gene	J gene	clone size	D gene	CDR3 DNA	CDR3 protein
TRBV28	TRBJ1-5	once	-	TGTGCCAGCAGTTTGGAACAGGAGAATCAGCCCCAGCATTTT	CASSLEQENQPQHF
TRBV9	TRBJ1-4	-	-	TGTGCCAGCAGCGTAACAGCAACTAATGAAAAACTGTTTTTT	CASSVTATNEKLFF
TRBV28	TRBJ2-1	few	-	TGTGCCAGCAGTCACGCGAGCTCCTACAATGAGCAGTTCTTC	CASSHASSYNEQFF
TRBV6-5	TRBJ1-2	-	TRBD1	TGTGCCAGCAGGTCCGGGACAGCTAACTATGGCTACACCTTC	CASRSGTANYGYTF
TRBV2	TRBJ1-5	few	TRBD1	TGTGCCAGCAGTCTCAACAGGGGCATCAATCAGCCCCAGCATTTT	CASSLNRGINQPQHF
TRBV9	TRBJ2-1	-	-	TGTGCCAGCAGCTCCGGCATGCTCTCGACCAATGAGCAGTTCTTC	CASSSGMLSTNEQFF
TRBV11-2	TRBJ2-3	-	-	TGTGCCAGCAGCTTAGGGGGTGGCACAGATACGCAGTATTTT	CASSLGGGTDTQYF
TRBV6-5	TRBJ2-3	-	-	TGTGCCAGCAGTTATTCGCAGGGGCCCGCAGATACGCAGTATTTT	CASSYSQGPADTQYF
TRBV11-3	TRBJ2-1	-	TRBD2	TGTGCCAGCAGCTTGGGACGCGGGACTAGCTACAATGAGCAGTTCTTC	CASSLGRGTSYNEQFF
TRBV5-1	TRBJ2-6	-	TRBD2	TGCGCCAGCAGCTTCGGAGGACTAGCGGGAGATGGCTCCGGGGCCAACGTCCTGACTTTC	CASSFGGLAGDGSGANVLTF
TRBV7-2	TRBJ1-3	-	-	TGTGCCAGCAGCTTAGCGTTGGCGGGCTCTGGAAACACCATATATTTT	CASSLALAGSGNTIYF
TRBV19	TRBJ2-3	-	TRBD2	TGTGCCAGTAGTATAGCCGGGAGGTCTAGCACAGATACGCAGTATTTT	CASSIAGRSSTDTQYF
TRBV6-6	TRBJ1-1	few	TRBD1	TGTGCCAGCAGTTACGCGGACAGGGTGATCACTGAAGCTTTCTTT	CASSYADRVITEAFF
TRBV9	TRBJ1-4	-	-	TGTGCCAGCAGCAGGAGTCAAAATGAAAAACTGTTTTTT	CASSRSQNEKLFF
TRBV7-3	TRBJ2-1	-	TRBD1	TGTGCCAGCAGCCTGGGAGGGACAGGGGGAAATGAGCAGTTCTTC	CASSLGGTGGNEQFF
TRBV9	TRBJ2-2	-	TRBD2	TGTGCCAGCAGCCCTCGGGGGGGGACCGGGGAGCTGTTTTTT	CASSPRGGTGELFF
TRBV6-5	TRBJ1-2	once	TRBD1	TGTGCCAGCAGTGAACGTAGGACAGGGCGTGGCTACACCTTC	CASSERRTGRGYTF
TRBV6-1	TRBJ2-1	few	TRBD2	TGTGCCAGCAGTCGGACTAGCGGGGAGAAAGAGCAGTTCTTC	CASSRTSGEKEQFF
TRBV2	TRBJ1-6	-	TRBD1	TGTGCCAGCAGTAAGACAGGGACGCTCCCTATTTCACCCCTCCACTTT	CASSKTGTLPISPLHF